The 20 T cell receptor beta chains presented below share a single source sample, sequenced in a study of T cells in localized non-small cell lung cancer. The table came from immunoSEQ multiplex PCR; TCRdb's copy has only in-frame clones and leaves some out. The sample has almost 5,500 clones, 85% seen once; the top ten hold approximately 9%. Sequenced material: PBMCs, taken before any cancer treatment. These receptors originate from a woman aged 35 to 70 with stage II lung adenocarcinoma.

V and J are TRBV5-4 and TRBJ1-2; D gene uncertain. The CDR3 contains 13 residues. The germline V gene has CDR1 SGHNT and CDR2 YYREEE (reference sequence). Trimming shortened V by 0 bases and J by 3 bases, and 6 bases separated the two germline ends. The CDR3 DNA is TGTGCCAGCAGCTTGGGGCAGGACTATGGCTACACCTTC. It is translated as CASSLGQDYGYTF.

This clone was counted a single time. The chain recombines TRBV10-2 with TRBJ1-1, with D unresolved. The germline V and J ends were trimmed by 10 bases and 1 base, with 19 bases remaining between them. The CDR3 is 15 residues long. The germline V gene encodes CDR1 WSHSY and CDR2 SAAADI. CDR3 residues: CATFGGSYGNTEAFF. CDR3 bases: TGCGCCACCTTCGGAGGGAGTTACGGGAACACTGAAGCTTTCTTT.

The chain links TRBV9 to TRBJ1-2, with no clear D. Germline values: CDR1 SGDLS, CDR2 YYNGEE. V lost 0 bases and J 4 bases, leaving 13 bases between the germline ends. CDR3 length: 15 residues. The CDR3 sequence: CASSVDSNGGYGYTF. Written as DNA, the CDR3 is TGTGCCAGCAGCGTAGATTCGAACGGAGGCTATGGCTACACCTTC.

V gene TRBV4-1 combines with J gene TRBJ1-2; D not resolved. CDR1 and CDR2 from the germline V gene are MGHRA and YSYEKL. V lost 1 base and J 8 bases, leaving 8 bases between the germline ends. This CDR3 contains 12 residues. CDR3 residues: CASSQGPGGYTF. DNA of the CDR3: TGCGCCAGCAGCCAAGGCCCTGGGGGCTACACCTTC.

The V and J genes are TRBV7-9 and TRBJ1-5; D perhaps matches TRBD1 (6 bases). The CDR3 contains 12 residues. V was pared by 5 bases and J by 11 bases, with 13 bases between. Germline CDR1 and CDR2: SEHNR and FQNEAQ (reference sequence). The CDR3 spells CASSDNRVAQHF. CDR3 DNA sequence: TGTGCCAGCAGCGACAACAGGGTAGCCCAGCATTTT.

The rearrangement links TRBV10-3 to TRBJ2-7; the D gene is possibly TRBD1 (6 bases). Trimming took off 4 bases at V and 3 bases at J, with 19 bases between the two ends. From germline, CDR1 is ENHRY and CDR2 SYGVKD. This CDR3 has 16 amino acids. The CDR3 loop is CAISVLVDSARYEQYF. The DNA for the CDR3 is TGTGCCATCAGTGTTTTAGTGGACAGCGCCCGCTACGAGCAGTACTTC.

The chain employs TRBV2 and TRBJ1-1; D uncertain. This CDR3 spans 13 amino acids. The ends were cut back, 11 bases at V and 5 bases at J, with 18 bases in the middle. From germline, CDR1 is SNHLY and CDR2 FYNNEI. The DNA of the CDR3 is TGTGCCGGCTCTACAAACTGGGGAACTGAAGCTTTCTTT. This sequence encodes CAGSTNWGTEAFF.

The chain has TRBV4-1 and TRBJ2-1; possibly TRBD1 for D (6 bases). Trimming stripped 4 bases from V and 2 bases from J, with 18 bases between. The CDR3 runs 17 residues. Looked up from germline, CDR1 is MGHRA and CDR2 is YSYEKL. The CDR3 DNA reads TGCGCCAGCAGCCTAAAAATACAGGGAGAGACCTACAATGAGCAGTTCTTC. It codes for CASSLKIQGETYNEQFF.

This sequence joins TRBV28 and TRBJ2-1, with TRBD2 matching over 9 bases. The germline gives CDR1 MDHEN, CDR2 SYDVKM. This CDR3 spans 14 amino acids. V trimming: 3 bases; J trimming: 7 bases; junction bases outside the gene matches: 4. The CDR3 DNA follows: TGTGCCAGCAGTTTTAGCGGGAGTCAAAATGAGCAGTTCTTC. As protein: CASSFSGSQNEQFF.

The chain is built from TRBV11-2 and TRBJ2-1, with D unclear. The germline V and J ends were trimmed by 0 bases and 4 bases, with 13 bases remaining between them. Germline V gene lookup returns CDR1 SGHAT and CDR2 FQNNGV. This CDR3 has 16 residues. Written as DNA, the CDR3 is TGTGCCAGCAGCTTAGAATCCTCCAGCTATTACAATGAGCAGTTCTTC. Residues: CASSLESSSYYNEQFF. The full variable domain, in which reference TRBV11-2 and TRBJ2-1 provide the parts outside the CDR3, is EAGVAQSPRYKIIEKRQSVAFWCNPISGHATLYWYQQILGQGPKLLIQFQNNGVVDDSQLPKDRFSAERLKGVDSTLKIQPAKLEDSAVYLCASSLESSSYYNEQFFGPGTRLTVL.

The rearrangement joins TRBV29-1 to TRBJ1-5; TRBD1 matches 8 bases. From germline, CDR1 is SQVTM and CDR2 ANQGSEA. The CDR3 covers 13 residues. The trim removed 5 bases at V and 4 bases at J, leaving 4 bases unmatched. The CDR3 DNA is TGCAGCGTTCAGGGGGCCCCAAATCAGCCCCAGCATTTT. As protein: CSVQGAPNQPQHF.

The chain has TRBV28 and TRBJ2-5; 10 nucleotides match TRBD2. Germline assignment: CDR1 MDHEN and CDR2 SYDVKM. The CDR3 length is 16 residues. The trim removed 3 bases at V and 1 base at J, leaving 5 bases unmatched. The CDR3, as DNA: TGTGCCAGCAGTTTGGAAGTAGCGGGAGGCCAAGAGACCCAGTACTTC. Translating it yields CASSLEVAGGQETQYF.

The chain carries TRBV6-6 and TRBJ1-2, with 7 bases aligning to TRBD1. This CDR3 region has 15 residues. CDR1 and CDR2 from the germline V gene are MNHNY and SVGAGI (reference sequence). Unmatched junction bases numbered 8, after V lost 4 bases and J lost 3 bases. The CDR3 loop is CASSSLAGGDYGYTF. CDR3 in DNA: TGTGCCAGCAGTTCCTTGGCAGGGGGAGACTATGGCTACACCTTC.

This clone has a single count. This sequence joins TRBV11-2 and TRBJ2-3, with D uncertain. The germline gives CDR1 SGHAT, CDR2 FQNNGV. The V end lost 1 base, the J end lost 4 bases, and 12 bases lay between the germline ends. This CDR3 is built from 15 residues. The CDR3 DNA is TGTGCCAGCAGCTTAGTATCCGGGTTCCCAGATACGCAGTATTTT. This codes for CASSLVSGFPDTQYF. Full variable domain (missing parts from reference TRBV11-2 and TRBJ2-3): EAGVAQSPRYKIIEKRQSVAFWCNPISGHATLYWYQQILGQGPKLLIQFQNNGVVDDSQLPKDRFSAERLKGVDSTLKIQPAKLEDSAVYLCASSLVSGFPDTQYFGPGTRLTVL.

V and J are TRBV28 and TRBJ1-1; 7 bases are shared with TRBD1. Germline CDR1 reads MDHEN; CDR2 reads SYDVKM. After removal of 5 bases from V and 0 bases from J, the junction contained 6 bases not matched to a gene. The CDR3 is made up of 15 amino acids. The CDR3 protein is CASSAGQPMNTEAFF. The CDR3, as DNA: TGTGCCAGCAGTGCGGGACAGCCTATGAACACTGAAGCTTTCTTT.

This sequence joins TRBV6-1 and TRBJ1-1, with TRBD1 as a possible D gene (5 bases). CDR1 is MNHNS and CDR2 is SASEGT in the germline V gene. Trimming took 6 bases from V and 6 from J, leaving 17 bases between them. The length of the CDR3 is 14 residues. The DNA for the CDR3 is TGTGCCAGCAGGGGGGAGGGATTAGCGGCTGAAGCTTTCTTT. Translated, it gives CASRGEGLAAEAFF.

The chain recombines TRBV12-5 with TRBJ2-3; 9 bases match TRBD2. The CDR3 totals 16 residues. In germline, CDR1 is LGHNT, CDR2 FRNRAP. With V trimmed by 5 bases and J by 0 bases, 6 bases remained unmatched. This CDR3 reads CASGRHSGSSTDTQYF. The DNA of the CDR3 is TGTGCTAGTGGTAGACATAGCGGGAGTAGCACAGATACGCAGTATTTT.

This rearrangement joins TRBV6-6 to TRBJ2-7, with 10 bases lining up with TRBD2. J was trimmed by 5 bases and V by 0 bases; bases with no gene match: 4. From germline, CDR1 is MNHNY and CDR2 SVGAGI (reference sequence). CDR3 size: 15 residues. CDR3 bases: TGTGCCAGCAGTTACTCAGCCCTAGCGGGGGACGAGCAGTACTTC. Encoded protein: CASSYSALAGDEQYF.

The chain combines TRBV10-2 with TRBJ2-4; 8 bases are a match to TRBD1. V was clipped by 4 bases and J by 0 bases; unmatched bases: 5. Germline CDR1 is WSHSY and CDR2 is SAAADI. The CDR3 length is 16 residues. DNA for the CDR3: TGCGCCAGCAGTGGACAGGGGCAGCTAGCCAAAAACATTCAGTACTTC. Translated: CASSGQGQLAKNIQYF.

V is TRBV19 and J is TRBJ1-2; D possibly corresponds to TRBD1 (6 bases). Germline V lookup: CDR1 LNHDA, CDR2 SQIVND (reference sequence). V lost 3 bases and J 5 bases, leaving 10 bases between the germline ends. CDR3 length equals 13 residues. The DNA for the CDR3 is TGTGCCAGTAGTATGACAGGCGGGTATGGCTACACCTTC. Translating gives CASSMTGGYGYTF.